The 5 T cell receptor beta chains listed next were all sequenced from one sample in a study of T-cell memory formation after mild COVID-19. TCRdb reanalysed the 5' RACE reads using MiXCR and keeps one entry per CDR3 protein. The sample carries hundreds of thousands of distinct CDR3 sequences, over 20% recorded once. The sample consisted of PBMCs or a T cell subset sorted from them (not recorded which). All receptors come from an adult woman who had mild COVID-19 (a few samples of this study predate the infection). Cell type and time point are not known.

This clonotype was seen a handful of times. This chain connects TRBV6-2 or TRBV6-3 to TRBJ1-2, with 8 bases matching TRBD1. The CDR3 extends over 16 amino acids. With V trimmed by 5 bases and J by 8 bases, 16 bases remained unmatched. The germline V gene has CDR1 MNHEY and CDR2 SVGEGT. The CDR3 DNA reads TGTGCCAGCAGTAACCTTCGGACAGGGAAAGCAGCGGGCTACACCTTC. It translates to CASSNLRTGKAAGYTF.

The chain couples TRBV6-2 or TRBV6-3 to TRBJ2-2; 7 bases are a match to TRBD1. The CDR3 has 15 residues. CDR1 is MNHEY, CDR2 SVGEGT, per germline. The V gene end was trimmed by 7 bases and the J gene end by 0 bases; junction bases not matched to a gene: 5. The CDR3 DNA is TGTGCCAGCATGTTGGGACAGTCGAACACCGGGGAGCTGTTTTTT. It encodes CASMLGQSNTGELFF.

V usage is TRBV4-2 and J usage is TRBJ2-7; D perhaps matches TRBD1 (6 bases). CDR1 is LGHNA, CDR2 YNFKEQ, per germline. There are 14 residues in the CDR3. The ends were cut back, 3 bases at V and 2 bases at J, with 11 bases in the middle. The DNA for the CDR3 is TGTGCCAGCAGCCACACCGGGACACCCTACGAGCAGTACTTC. The encoded protein is CASSHTGTPYEQYF.

The V call is TRBV4-3, the J call TRBJ2-7; D not resolved. CDR1 and CDR2 from the germline V gene are LGHNA and YSLEER. The CDR3 has 14 amino acids. Between the trimmed V and J ends, which lost 0 bases and 1 base, there was a span of 7 bases. CDR3 nucleotide sequence: TGCGCCAGCAGCCAAGATTCCCAGTCCTACGAGCAGTACTTC. This translates into CASSQDSQSYEQYF.

DNA of the CDR3: TGTGCCAGCTCACCACTCTCGGGACTAGCGGTAGATACGCAGTATTTT. Translating it yields CASSPLSGLAVDTQYF. The rearrangement links TRBV18 to TRBJ2-3, with 11 nucleotides matching TRBD2. Losses at the gene ends were 1 base for V and 5 bases for J; bases not matched to a gene: 5. Germline V lookup: CDR1 KGHSH, CDR2 LQKENI. The CDR3 length is 16 residues.